The 16 T cell receptor beta chains below all came from one sample that was sequenced in a study of T-cell reconstitution after alpha-beta-depleted transplantation in children. TCRbeta library preparation incorporated unique molecular identifiers. TCRdb reanalysed the PCR reads using MiXCR and keeps one entry per CDR3 protein. This sample has hundreds of thousands of distinct CDR3 sequences, with 15% to 20% found just once. Sample: PBMCs, mostly from graft donor cells, taken 360 days after TCRalphabeta/CD19-depleted stem cell transplant. The receptors come from a boy less than two years old who had a stem cell transplant for Wiskott-Aldrich syndrome, so the T cells may come from the graft donor.

The chain joins TRBV20-1 to TRBJ2-7; D is unresolved. V lost 0 bases and J 5 bases, leaving 14 bases between the germline ends. CDR3 size: 14 residues. Germline V gene lookup returns CDR1 DFQATT and CDR2 SNEGSKA (reference sequence). This CDR3 reads CSARDPLKSNEQYF. The CDR3 DNA sequence: TGCAGTGCTAGAGATCCCCTAAAAAGCAACGAGCAGTACTTC.

This chain uses TRBV7-9 with TRBJ2-1; D not resolved. Trimming left V 1 base short and J 13 bases short, with 14 bases between. This CDR3 has 13 amino acids. The V gene's germline CDR1 is SEHNR and CDR2 FQNEAQ (reference sequence). CDR3 DNA sequence: TGTGCCAGCAGCTTAGTGGAAGGTCTGGGACAGTTCTTC. Translation: CASSLVEGLGQFF.

Here the CDR3 DNA reads TGTGCCAGCAGTAGAGGGACAGCGAAGCAGTTCTTC. This gives the protein CASSRGTAKQFF. The chain joins TRBV6-6 to TRBJ2-1; 7 nucleotides line up with TRBD1. Trimming removed 5 bases from V and 11 bases from J; junction bases left unmatched: 6. The CDR3 is 12 residues long. Germline V gene data show CDR1 as MNHNY and CDR2 as SVGAGI (reference sequence).

The chain combines TRBV28 with TRBJ2-1, with 9 nucleotides matching TRBD2. V was pared by 4 bases and J by 1 base, with 5 bases of the junction left unmatched. This CDR3 comprises 16 residues. CDR1 and CDR2 from the germline V gene are MDHEN and SYDVKM. CDR3 in DNA: TGTGCCAGCAGTTCATTAGCGGGGGAGTCCTACAATGAGCAGTTCTTC. It translates to CASSSLAGESYNEQFF. The full variable domain, in which reference TRBV28 and TRBJ2-1 provide the parts outside the CDR3, is DVKVTQSSRYLVKRTGEKVFLECVQDMDHENMFWYRQDPGLGLRLIYFSYDVKMKEKGDIPEGYSVSREKKERFSLILESASTNQTSMYLCASSSLAGESYNEQFFGPGTRLTVL.

This clonotype was counted between two and nine times. The chain's CDR3 is CSARGQANQPQHF. As DNA, the CDR3 is TGCAGTGCTAGAGGACAAGCTAATCAGCCCCAGCATTTT. The gene calls are TRBV20-1 and TRBJ1-5; unclear D gene. The CDR3 runs to 13 residues. The germline CDR1 and CDR2 sequences are DFQATT and SNEGSKA (reference sequence). V was shortened by 1 base and J by 4 bases, with 8 bases between the two germline ends.

This clonotype occurred a few times. The V call is TRBV5-1, the J call TRBJ2-5; 7 positions agree with TRBD2. Germline CDR1 SGHRS, CDR2 YFSETQ. The CDR3 is made up of 13 amino acids. V shed 3 bases and J 4 bases; nucleotides not matched to a gene: 3. The CDR3 nucleotides read TGCGCCAGCAGCTGGACTAGAGGAGAGACCCAGTACTTC. Protein: CASSWTRGETQYF.

The chain recombines TRBV4-3 with TRBJ2-7; 10 positions agree with TRBD2. Germline V gives CDR1 LGHNA, CDR2 YSLEER. The CDR3 runs 17 residues. Trimming took 2 bases from V and 2 from J; bases not matched to a gene: 9. As DNA, the CDR3 is TGCGCCAGCAGCCAATGGCTAGCGGGAGCGATCACCTACGAGCAGTACTTC. Amino acid sequence: CASSQWLAGAITYEQYF.

This clonotype was seen more than once but under ten times. This sequence joins TRBV5-1 and TRBJ2-5, with TRBD1 matching over 8 bases. Germline V gene data show CDR1 as SGHRS and CDR2 as YFSETQ. The CDR3 consists of 17 residues. V shed 0 bases, J shed 2 bases, and the junction held 9 bases outside the gene matches. For the CDR3, the DNA is TGCGCCAGCAGCTTGGCCAGGACAGGGCCTTTACAAGAGACCCAGTACTTC. Amino acids: CASSLARTGPLQETQYF.

There are many counts of this clonotype. The chain couples TRBV9 to TRBJ1-6; 8 bases match TRBD1. Trimming took 3 bases from V and 7 from J; bases not matched to a gene: 12. The germline CDR1 and CDR2 sequences are SGDLS and YYNGEE. The CDR3 covers 17 residues. The CDR3 nucleotides read TGTGCCAGCAGCGACCGACAGGGGTTGGGATTCAATTCACCCCTCCACTTT. Translation gives CASSDRQGLGFNSPLHF. The full variable domain, completed using reference TRBV9 and TRBJ1-6, is DSGVTQTPKHLITATGQRVTLRCSPRSGDLSVYWYQQSLDQGLQFLIQYYNGEERAKGNILERFSAQQFPDLHSELNLSSLELGDSALYFCASSDRQGLGFNSPLHFGNGTRLTVT.

The rearrangement links TRBV24-1 to TRBJ2-1; 7 bases align to TRBD2. The CDR3 extends over 15 amino acids. J lost 5 bases, V lost 7 bases, and 10 bases had no gene match. Germline values: CDR1 KGHDR, CDR2 SFDVKD. The CDR3 DNA follows: TGTGCCACCAGGGCGGGAGCCGTGGGAGACAATGAGCAGTTCTTC. This encodes CATRAGAVGDNEQFF.

The chain links TRBV10-3 to TRBJ2-2; TRBD2 agrees at 8 bases. V gave up 0 bases and J gave up 6 bases; unmatched junction bases: 0. CDR1 ENHRY and CDR2 SYGVKD come from the germline V gene. This CDR3 has 14 amino acids. The chain's CDR3 is CAISESLAAGELFF. CDR3 in DNA: TGTGCCATCAGTGAGTCACTAGCGGCCGGGGAGCTGTTTTTT.

This clonotype was seen a handful of times. The gene calls are TRBV5-1 and TRBJ2-7; maybe TRBD1 (5 bases). The CDR3 consists of 15 residues. Germline values: CDR1 SGHRS, CDR2 YFSETQ. V was pared by 5 bases and J by 6 bases, with 21 bases between. The CDR3 coding sequence is TGCGCCAGCAGTACTAAATCAGGGTCGATGAGCGAGCAGTACTTC. As protein: CASSTKSGSMSEQYF.

This clonotype occurred once. The chain has TRBV30 and TRBJ2-3; possibly TRBD2 for D (6 bases). CDR3 size: 14 residues. In germline, CDR1 is GTSNPN, CDR2 SVGIG (reference sequence). Trimming took 0 bases from V and 4 from J, leaving 11 bases between them. CDR3 residues: CAWSVRVAADTQYF. CDR3 in DNA: TGTGCCTGGAGTGTACGAGTAGCGGCAGATACGCAGTATTTT.

In its sample, this clonotype was seen many times. The gene calls are TRBV24-1 and TRBJ2-2; possibly TRBD2 for D (6 bases). Germline assignment: CDR1 KGHDR and CDR2 SFDVKD. The V end was cut by 7 bases, the J end by 1 base, with 6 bases between. This CDR3 has 13 amino acids. The CDR3 sequence: CATRGGNTGELFF. CDR3 coding DNA: TGTGCCACCAGGGGGGGGAACACCGGGGAGCTGTTTTTT.

V gene TRBV7-9 combines with J gene TRBJ2-4; 8 bases are a match to TRBD2. The junction had 7 bases not matched to a gene; V was cut back by 8 bases and J by 7 bases. Germline V gene data show CDR1 as SEHNR and CDR2 as FQNEAQ (reference sequence). This CDR3 comprises 13 residues. CDR3 region: CASGAGGLNIQYF. DNA for the CDR3: TGTGCCAGCGGCGCGGGGGGTCTGAACATTCAGTACTTC.

This clonotype was seen ten or more times. The chain links TRBV5-6 to TRBJ2-1, with D possibly TRBD1 on 6 matching bases. The V end was cut by 4 bases, the J end by 9 bases, with 20 bases between. This CDR3 is 15 amino acids long. The germline CDR1 and CDR2 sequences are SGHDT and YYEEEE. CDR3: CASSSPRQEGVEQFF. DNA of the CDR3: TGTGCCAGCAGCAGTCCACGACAGGAAGGGGTTGAGCAGTTCTTC.